This T cell receptor (beta chain) was sequenced for a study of T cell repertoires in cytomegalovirus infection. Looking at the study overall: Public TCR beta signatures provided an indication of both CMV infection and a matching HLA type.

General study results and limits: HLA-C-restricted CMV-specific TCR beta clonotypes prevailed in the ex vivo response. Cumulative public TCR beta family frequency identified carriers of CMV plus the relevant HLA.

Trimming cost V 2 bases and J 2 bases; bases outside gene matches: 3. Looked up from germline, CDR1 is MNHNS and CDR2 is SASEGT. This CDR3 is built from 15 residues. At least ten counts were recorded for this clonotype. Its specificity is unknown. TCRdb processed the reads anew with MiXCR; each CDR3 protein has one entry. Of around 550,000 distinct CDR3 sequences in the sample, 26% were seen once. Input material: PBMCs. V gene TRBV6-1 combines with J gene TRBJ2-1; TRBD2 aligns across 7 bases. The clonotype originates from a human donor in good health (CMV status not recorded). Some clones in this sample may be carry-over from other donors' samples. This CDR3 reads CASSEPSGPYNEQFF. In DNA form, the CDR3 reads TGTGCCAGCAGTGAACCTAGCGGACCCTACAATGAGCAGTTCTTC.